The T cell receptor beta chain under discussion was sequenced for a study of T cells in Graves' hyperthyroidism and ophthalmopathy. At the level of the study: Peripheral blood was drawn at first diagnosis, prior to all treatment.

TCR beta CDR3 regions were amplified from RNA. RT-PCR in the first round (using the HTBI primer set) targeted the TCR CDR3. TCRdb processed the multiplex PCR reads anew with MiXCR; each CDR3 protein has one entry. The repertoire has under 450,000 distinct CDR3 sequences, less than 15% of them found once; the top ten carry 20%. This clonotype has a count of ten or more. The CDR3 has 16 amino acids. The ends lost 6 bases at V and 2 bases at J; junction bases unmatched: 7. CDR1 is SGHVS and CDR2 is FQNEAQ in the germline V gene. Each diagnosis was grounded in clinical symptoms, serum thyroxine and TRAb, thyroid ultrasound, and orbital computed tomography. Out of over 9 ml of fresh peripheral blood came the PBMCs.

The chain recombines TRBV7-8 with TRBJ2-5; 12 bases agree with TRBD2. Sequenced input: blood. The source is a man aged 30 to 39 with Graves' hyperthyroidism that later progressed to Graves' ophthalmopathy. CDR3 sequence reads: CASSWTSGAAQETQYF. CDR3 DNA: TGTGCCAGCAGTTGGACTAGCGGGGCTGCTCAAGAGACCCAGTACTTC.